The subject of this entry is one TCR beta chain. The record originates from a study of cytomegalovirus exposure and HLA in healthy donors. CDR1 SGHNT and CDR2 YYREEE come from the germline V gene (reference sequence). The V segment lost 4 bases and the J segment 2 bases; nucleotides outside the gene matches: 5. The CDR3 length is 14 residues. 60 Vbeta and 13 Jbeta primers were used in PCR. Sequencing used immunoSEQ multiplex PCR; TCRdb keeps in-frame clones, though not all of them. The data show fewer than 200,000 clones, 75% to 90% seen once. Nobody recorded the CMV serostatus of this donor. This TCR came from a human donor in good health. The chain has TRBV5-4 and TRBJ2-5, with 7 bases that match TRBD2. The sequencing sample was made of PBMCs. CDR3 in amino acids: CASSPGGLQETQYF. In nucleotides, the CDR3 is TGTGCCAGCAGCCCGGGGGGACTACAAGAGACCCAGTACTTC.